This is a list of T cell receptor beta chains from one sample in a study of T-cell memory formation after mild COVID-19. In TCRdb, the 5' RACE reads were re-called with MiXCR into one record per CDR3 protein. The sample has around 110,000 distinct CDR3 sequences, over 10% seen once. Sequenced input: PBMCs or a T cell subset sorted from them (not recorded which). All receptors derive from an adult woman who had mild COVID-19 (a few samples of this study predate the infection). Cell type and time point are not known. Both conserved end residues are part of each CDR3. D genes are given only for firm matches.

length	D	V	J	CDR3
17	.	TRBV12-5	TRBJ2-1	CASGLQVATTRPNEQFF
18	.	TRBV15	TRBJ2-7	CATSRKFTGLVVSYEQYF
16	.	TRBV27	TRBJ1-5	CASSPLTGLSNQPQHF
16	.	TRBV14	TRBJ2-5	CASSQDYRGPQETQYF
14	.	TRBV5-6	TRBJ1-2	CASSLVEGTYGYTF
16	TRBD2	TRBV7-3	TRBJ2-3	CASSLYASGNTDTQYF
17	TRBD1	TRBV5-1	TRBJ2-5	CASSSNPRDRGRETQYF
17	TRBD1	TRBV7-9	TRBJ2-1	CASSFLQGAISYNEQFF
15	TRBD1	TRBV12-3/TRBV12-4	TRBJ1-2	CASSLGGQGDYGYTF
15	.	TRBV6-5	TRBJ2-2	CASSYSMLGGGELFF
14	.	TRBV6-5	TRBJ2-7	CASSYSIPGYEQYF
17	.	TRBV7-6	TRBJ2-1	CASSFPGRGLGHNEQFF
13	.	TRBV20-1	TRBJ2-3	CSAATGPTDTQYF
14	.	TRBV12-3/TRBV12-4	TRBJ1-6	CASSPTQGISPLHF
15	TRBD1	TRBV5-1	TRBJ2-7	CASSSDRGFSSEQYF
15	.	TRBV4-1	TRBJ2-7	CASSQGRVGTYEQYF
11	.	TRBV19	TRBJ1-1	CASTSNTEAFF
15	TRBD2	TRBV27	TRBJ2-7	CASRVGTSVLYEQYF
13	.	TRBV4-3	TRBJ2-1	CASSPDSYNEQFF
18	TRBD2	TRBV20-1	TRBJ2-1	CSASNTSGRAQLSNEQFF
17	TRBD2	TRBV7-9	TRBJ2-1	CASSTTTGTRVYNEQFF
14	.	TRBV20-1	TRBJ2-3	CSARMVGAPDTQYF
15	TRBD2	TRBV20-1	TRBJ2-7	CSASFVGGAWSEQYF
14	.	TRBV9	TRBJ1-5	CASSVGGQGQPQHF
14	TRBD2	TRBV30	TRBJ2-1	CAWGDLGTTNEQFF
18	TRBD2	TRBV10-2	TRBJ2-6	CASSEWERGPSGANVLTF
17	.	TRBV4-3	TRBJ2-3	CASSPLTGAGSTDTQYF
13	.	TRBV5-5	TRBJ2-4	CASSSREWDIQYF
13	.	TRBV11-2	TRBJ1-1	CASSSGTITEAFF
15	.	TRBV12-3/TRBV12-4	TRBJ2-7	CASSFETTVPHEQYF
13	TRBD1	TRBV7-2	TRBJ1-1	CASSWGQGVGAFF
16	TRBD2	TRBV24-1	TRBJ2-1	CATSDWGSGGNNEQFF
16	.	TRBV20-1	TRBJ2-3	CSANPTTYTSTDTQYF
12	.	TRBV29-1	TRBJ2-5	CSVEAGEETQYF
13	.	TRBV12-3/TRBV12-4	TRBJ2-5	CASTTGQQETQYF
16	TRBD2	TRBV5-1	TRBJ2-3	CASSFSGSLKTDTQYF
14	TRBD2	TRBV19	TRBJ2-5	CASSITGGKETQYF
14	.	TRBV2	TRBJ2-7	CASSEKGVPYEQYF
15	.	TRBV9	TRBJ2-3	CASSGSNDRADTQYF
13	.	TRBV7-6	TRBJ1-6	CASSPNTNSPLHF
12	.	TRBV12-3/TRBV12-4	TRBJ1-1	CASSLVGAEAFF
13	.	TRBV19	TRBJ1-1	CASSINMDTEAFF
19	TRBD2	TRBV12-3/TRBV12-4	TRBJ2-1	CASSLSGGGRVSSYNEQFF
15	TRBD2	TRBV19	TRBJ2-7	CASSITSGLSYEQYF
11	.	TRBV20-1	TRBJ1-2	CSGGRGYGYTF